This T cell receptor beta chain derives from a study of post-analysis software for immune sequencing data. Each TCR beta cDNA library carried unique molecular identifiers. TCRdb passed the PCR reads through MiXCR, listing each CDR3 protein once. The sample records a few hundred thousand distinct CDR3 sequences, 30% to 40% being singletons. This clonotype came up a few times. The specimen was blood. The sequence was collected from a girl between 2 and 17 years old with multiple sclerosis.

The CDR3: CAISPPMGTSGGNEQFF. CDR3 in DNA: TGTGCCATCAGTCCACCCATGGGGACTAGCGGGGGGAATGAGCAGTTCTTC. The chain recombines TRBV10-3 with TRBJ2-1, with 15 bases matching TRBD2. The CDR3 has 17 amino acids. With 5 bases clipped from V and 7 bases from J, the junction kept 9 bases outside the gene matches. Germline loops: CDR1 ENHRY, CDR2 SYGVKD.